The present TCR beta chain was sequenced within a study of T cells in Graves' hyperthyroidism and ophthalmopathy. Thyroid ultrasound and orbital computed tomography, with clinical symptoms and serum thyroxine and TRAb, informed diagnoses. The source material, RNA transcripts, was used to amplify TCR beta CDR3 regions. Initially, a first-round RT-PCR of the TCR CDR3 employed the HTBI primer set. TCRdb re-called the multiplex PCR reads with MiXCR, one entry per CDR3 protein. This sample has 300,000 to 450,000 distinct CDR3 sequences, with around 16% found just once. The CDR3 has 13 amino acids. Germline V gene data show CDR1 as LGHDT and CDR2 as YNNKEL (reference sequence). V was trimmed by 1 base and J by 6 bases, leaving 7 bases between them. This clonotype was detected ten times or more.

The sample comprised blood. The chain has TRBV3-1 and TRBJ1-5; possible D gene TRBD1, 5 bases. The source of this sequence is a woman aged 18-29 years with Graves' hyperthyroidism that later progressed to Graves' ophthalmopathy. The CDR3 bases are TGTGCCAGCAGCCAAGGCAGGGTTCAGCCCCAGCATTTT. Its translation is CASSQGRVQPQHF.